The next 8 T cell receptor beta chains were all read from a single sample in a study of shared clonotypes between healthy human individuals. Clones were sequenced by immunoSEQ multiplex PCR, and TCRdb holds only the in-frame ones, with some missing. The sample has about 490,000 clones; roughly four fifths are singletons. Sequenced input: PBMCs. These receptors were obtained from a woman aged 40 to 50 in good health. Some clones in this sample may be carry-over from other donors' samples.

This clone was detected only a few times. The rearrangement uses TRBV5-1 and TRBJ2-2; TRBD2 is a possible D gene (6 bases). The CDR3 covers 16 residues. The germline V gene encodes CDR1 SGHRS and CDR2 YFSETQ. V was clipped by 4 bases and J by 1 base, with 14 bases between them. The CDR3 DNA reads as TGCGCCAGCAGCCCGGCGGGACGGCGGAACACCGGGGAGCTGTTTTTT. Its protein product is CASSPAGRRNTGELFF.

The V gene is TRBV11-1, the J gene TRBJ2-7, with 7 bases identical to TRBD1. The V and J ends lost 4 bases and 2 bases, in that order; junction bases with no gene match: 5. This CDR3 is 14 amino acids long. Per the germline V gene, CDR1 is SGHAT and CDR2 is FQDESV (reference sequence). The chain's CDR3 is CASSSRQGTYEQYF. The CDR3 DNA sequence: TGTGCCAGCAGCTCCAGACAGGGAACCTACGAGCAGTACTTC.

On this clone: Possible read error: a much larger clone is one base away. V usage is TRBV30 and J usage is TRBJ2-2; weak D call: TRBD1 (5 bases). There are 13 residues in the CDR3. Trimming removed 0 bases from V and 7 bases from J, with 9 bases in between. Germline V gene sequence: CDR1 GTSNPN, CDR2 SVGIG (reference sequence). The CDR3 bases are TGTGCCTGGAGTGTCAGGGTACGCGGGGAGCTGTTTTTT. Translated, it gives CAWSVRVRGELFF.

J is TRBJ1-5 and V is TRBV30; the match to TRBD1 covers 7 bases. Germline V gene data show CDR1 as GTSNPN and CDR2 as SVGIG (reference sequence). The CDR3 length is 15 residues. With 2 bases clipped from V and 4 bases from J, the junction kept 8 bases outside the gene matches. CDR3 protein: CAWSNRGQFNQPQHF. CDR3 in DNA: TGTGCCTGGAGTAACCGGGGACAGTTTAATCAGCCCCAGCATTTT.

CDR3 in amino acids: CASSPTTNTGELFF. The CDR3 DNA sequence: TGTGCCAGCAGCCCGACTACGAACACCGGGGAGCTGTTTTTT. The chain couples TRBV2 to TRBJ2-2; a weak D match, TRBD2 (5 bases). There are 14 residues in the CDR3. Germline-derived CDR1 and CDR2 are SNHLY and FYNNEI. V was pared by 6 bases and J by 0 bases, with 8 bases between.

The rearrangement joins TRBV19 to TRBJ2-3; D assignment may be TRBD1 or TRBD2 (6 bases each). This CDR3 contains 11 residues. Trimming took 9 bases from V and 6 from J, leaving 10 bases between them. Germline V gene data show CDR1 as LNHDA and CDR2 as SQIVND (reference sequence). The CDR3 DNA sequence: TGTGCCAGCCGGAGGGGGGATACGCAGTATTTT. Protein: CASRRGDTQYF.

A single count supports this clone. The rearrangement joins TRBV5-4 to TRBJ2-1; TRBD1 matches 11 bases. The V segment lost 9 bases and the J segment 6 bases; nucleotides outside the gene matches: 5. Germline CDR1 and CDR2: SGHNT and YYREEE (reference sequence). CDR3 length equals 13 residues. The CDR3 sequence is CATRGTGGNEQFF. The DNA of the CDR3 is TGTGCCACCCGGGGGACAGGGGGCAATGAGCAGTTCTTC.

The chain joins TRBV27 to TRBJ2-1; 10 positions agree with TRBD2. CDR3 length: 16 residues. V gave up 7 bases and J gave up 2 bases; unmatched junction bases: 8. Germline assignment: CDR1 MNHEY and CDR2 SMNVEV (reference sequence). The CDR3 nucleotides read TGTGCCAGCACCGGACTAGCGGCTGGCCCCTACAATGAGCAGTTCTTC. Amino acid sequence: CASTGLAAGPYNEQFF.